This TCR beta chain is from a study of T cell repertoires in cytomegalovirus infection. About the research overall: Selection of CMV epitopes for the study included recently identified HLA-C-restricted and well-studied HLA-B-restricted ones.

Overall study findings and caveats: Within the response measured ex vivo, HLA-C-restricted CMV-specific TCR beta clonotypes were dominant.

This clonotype showed up many times. Its antigen is unknown. The ends lost 1 base at V and 5 bases at J; junction bases unmatched: 2. CDR3 size: 15 residues. CDR1 and CDR2 (germline): SGHTA, FQGNSA. TCRdb itself ran the reads through MiXCR, one entry per CDR3 protein. The table has approximately 600,000 distinct CDR3 sequences, 40% seen once. This clonotype was sampled from a human donor in good health (CMV status not recorded). Some clones in this sample may be carry-over from other donors' samples. The material sequenced was cultured PBMCs, taken from culture after CMV antigen stimulation. The V gene is TRBV7-2, the J gene TRBJ2-1; TRBD2 aligns across 10 bases. The CDR3 loop reads CASSLGGLADNEQFF. In nucleotides, the CDR3 is TGTGCCAGCAGCTTAGGCGGACTAGCGGACAATGAGCAGTTCTTC.